This T cell receptor (beta chain) was captured by sequencing in a study of blood T cell repertoires in COVID-19. Study-wide context: The analysed material was cDNA or gDNA that came from T cells, B-cell-depleted T cells, or PBMCs.

Germline CDR1 reads SGHTA; CDR2 reads FQGNSA. The V end lost 2 bases, the J end lost 10 bases, and 12 bases lay between the germline ends. The CDR3 sequence is 14 residues long. The protocol was immunoSEQ multiplex PCR, while the TCRdb copy is restricted to in-frame clones and leaves out a portion. Here the sample spans about 200,000 clones, around 84% being singletons. The chain couples TRBV7-2 to TRBJ1-6; no reliable D call. The receptor's source is an elderly woman with acute or convalescent COVID-19. The sequencing input was peripheral blood. CDR3 residues: CASSLTGVSSPLHF. CDR3 bases: TGTGCCAGCAGCTTAACTGGAGTATCGTCACCCCTCCACTTT.